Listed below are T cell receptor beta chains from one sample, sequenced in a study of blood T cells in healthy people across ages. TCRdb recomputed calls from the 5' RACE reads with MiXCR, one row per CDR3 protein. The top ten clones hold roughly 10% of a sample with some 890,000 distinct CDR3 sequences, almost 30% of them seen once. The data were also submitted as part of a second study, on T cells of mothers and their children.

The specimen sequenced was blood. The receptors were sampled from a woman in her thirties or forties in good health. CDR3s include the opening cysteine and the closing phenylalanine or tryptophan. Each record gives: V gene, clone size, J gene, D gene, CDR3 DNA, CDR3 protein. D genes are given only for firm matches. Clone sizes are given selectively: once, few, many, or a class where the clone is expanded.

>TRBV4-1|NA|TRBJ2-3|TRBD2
TGCGCCAGCAGCCAAGCGGAGCGGGGGCCGGGCACAGATACGCAGTATTTT
CASSQAERGPGTDTQYF
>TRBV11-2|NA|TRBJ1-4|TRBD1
TGTGCCAGCAGCTCGGACAGGGGAGATGAAAAACTGTTTTTT
CASSSDRGDEKLFF
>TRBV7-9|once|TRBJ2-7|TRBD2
TGTGCCAGCAGCTTATCCGGCGGGGGAGGGGCCTACGAGCAGTACTTC
CASSLSGGGGAYEQYF
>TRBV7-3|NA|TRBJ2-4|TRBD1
TGTGCCAGCAGCTTAGGCAGGGGGATCTGCAATGAGCAGTACTTC
CASSLGRGICNEQYF
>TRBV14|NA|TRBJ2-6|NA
TGTGCCAGCAGCTGGAGGATGATCTCTGGGGCCAACGTCCTGACTTTC
CASSWRMISGANVLTF
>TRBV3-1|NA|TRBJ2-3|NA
TGTGCCAGCAGCCAAGATGGAGGGCATAGTACAGATACGCAGTATTTT
CASSQDGGHSTDTQYF
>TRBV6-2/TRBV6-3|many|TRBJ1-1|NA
TGTGCCAGCAGTGCCACACTTCTCATGAACACTGAAGCTTTCTTT
CASSATLLMNTEAFF
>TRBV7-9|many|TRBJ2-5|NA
TGTGCCAGCAGCTTATCCCAATGGGGGGAAGAGACCCAGTACTTC
CASSLSQWGEETQYF
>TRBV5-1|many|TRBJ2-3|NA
TGCGCCAGCAGAACTGCGAGCACAGATACGCAGTATTTT
CASRTASTDTQYF
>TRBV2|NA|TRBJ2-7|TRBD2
TGTGCCAGCAGGGTTAGCGGGGCAATCTACGAGCAGTACTTC
CASRVSGAIYEQYF
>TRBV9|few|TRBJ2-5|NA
TGTGCCAGCAGCCCCAACTTCCTTCGGGAGACCCAGTACTTC
CASSPNFLRETQYF
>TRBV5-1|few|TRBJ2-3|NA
TGCGCCAGCAGCCCCTTCGGGACGGGCAAATCAGATACGCAGTATTTT
CASSPFGTGKSDTQYF
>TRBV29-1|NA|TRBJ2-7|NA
TGCAGCGTTGTAGAGGGGCCCTACGAGCAGTACTTC
CSVVEGPYEQYF
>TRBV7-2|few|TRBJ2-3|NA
TGTGCCAGTCCGCTCGGCAGACTCTCAGATACGCAGTATTTT
CASPLGRLSDTQYF
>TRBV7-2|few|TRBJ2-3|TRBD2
TGTGCCAGCAGCAAGTACCGCGGCGGGGGGGCAACAGATACGCAGTATTTT
CASSKYRGGGATDTQYF
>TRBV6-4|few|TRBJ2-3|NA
TGTGCCAGCAGTGACTCGGTGGGCTCCACAGATACGCAGTATTTT
CASSDSVGSTDTQYF
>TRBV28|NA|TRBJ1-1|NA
TGTGCCAGCAGTTTCTCCCCAAGAGACACTGAAGCTTTCTTT
CASSFSPRDTEAFF
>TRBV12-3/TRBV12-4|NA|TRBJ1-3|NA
TGTGCCAGCAGTTTGGGCGGAGGTTTCTCTGGAAACACCATATATTTT
CASSLGGGFSGNTIYF
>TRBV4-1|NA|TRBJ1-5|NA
TGCGCCAGCAGCCAAGCTGAATATAGCAATCAGCCCCAGCATTTT
CASSQAEYSNQPQHF
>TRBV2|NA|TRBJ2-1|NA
TGTGCCAGCAGTTCAATGGGAAGCTTTTTCTCCTACAATGAGCAGTTCTTC
CASSSMGSFFSYNEQFF
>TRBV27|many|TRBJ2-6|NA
TGTGCCAGCAGTCCTCCACAGGGACTCTCTGGGGCCAACGTCCTGACTTTC
CASSPPQGLSGANVLTF
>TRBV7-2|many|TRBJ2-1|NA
TGTGCCAGCAGCAATTACAATGAGCAGTTCTTC
CASSNYNEQFF
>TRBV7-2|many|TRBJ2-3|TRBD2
TGTGCCAGCAGCTTAGGGTTAGGGACTAGCGGGGTTGGCACAGATACGCAGTATTTT
CASSLGLGTSGVGTDTQYF
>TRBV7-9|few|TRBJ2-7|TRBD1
TGTGCCAGCAGTTATACAGGGGTTCACGAGCAGTACTTC
CASSYTGVHEQYF
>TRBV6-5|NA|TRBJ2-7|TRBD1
TGTGCCAGCAGTACCGGACAGGGAAAATACTACGAGCAGTACTTC
CASSTGQGKYYEQYF
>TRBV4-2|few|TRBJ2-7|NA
TGTGCCAGCAGCCAAGATCCCCGGGGCCGCTACGAGCAGTACTTC
CASSQDPRGRYEQYF
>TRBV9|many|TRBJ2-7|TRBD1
TGTGCCAGCGCCGGCGGGGGACAGGGGAGGGAGCAGTACTTC
CASAGGGQGREQYF
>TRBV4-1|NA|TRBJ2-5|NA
TGCGCCAGCTCCTCCCCACCAGGGAATAATCAAGAGACCCAGTACTTC
CASSSPPGNNQETQYF
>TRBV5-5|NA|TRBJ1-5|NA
TGTGCCAGCAGCCCGGGACACTATAGCAATCAGCCCCAGCATTTT
CASSPGHYSNQPQHF
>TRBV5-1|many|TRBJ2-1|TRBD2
TGCGCCAGCAGCTTGGCCGGCCGACTAGCGGGGTCCCCCTACTACAATGAGCAGTTCTTC
CASSLAGRLAGSPYYNEQFF
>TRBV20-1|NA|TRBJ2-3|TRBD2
TGCAGTGCTAGTGAGGTGGCGGGGGGGCTGGATGCGCAGTATTTT
CSASEVAGGLDAQYF
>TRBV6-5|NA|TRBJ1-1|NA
TGTGCCAGCAGTTACTCGCTCAGGGGTAACACTGAAGCTTTCTTT
CASSYSLRGNTEAFF
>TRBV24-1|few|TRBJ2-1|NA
TGTGCCACCAGTGACGACCTCGACAATGAGCAGTTCTTC
CATSDDLDNEQFF
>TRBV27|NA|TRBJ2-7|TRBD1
TGTGCCAGCAGTTCCTGGACAGGGACAAGCTACGAGCAGTACTTC
CASSSWTGTSYEQYF
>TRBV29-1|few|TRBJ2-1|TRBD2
TGCAGCGTTGAAGGGCCCTGGCGCGGGGGGGGCAATGAGCAGTTCTTC
CSVEGPWRGGGNEQFF
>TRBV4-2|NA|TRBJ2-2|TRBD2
TGTGCCAGCAGCCAGGCCATAGCGGGGGGAGTTACCGGGGAGCTGTTTTTT
CASSQAIAGGVTGELFF
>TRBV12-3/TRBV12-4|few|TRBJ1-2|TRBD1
TGTGCCAGCAGCCAACTAGACAGGGTGGGCGGCTACACCTTC
CASSQLDRVGGYTF
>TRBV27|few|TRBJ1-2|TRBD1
TGTGCCAGCAGTCTATACGGGACAGGGGGTGGCTATGGCTACACCTTC
CASSLYGTGGGYGYTF
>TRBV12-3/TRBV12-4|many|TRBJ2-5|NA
TGTGCCAGCAGCCTTCGGGGAGGAGTAGAGACCCAGTACTTC
CASSLRGGVETQYF
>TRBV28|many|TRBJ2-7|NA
TGTGCCAGCAGTTTACCCCAGAAAGTCTACGAGCAGTACTTC
CASSLPQKVYEQYF
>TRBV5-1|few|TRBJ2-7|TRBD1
TGCGCCAGCAGCTTGGGGGACAGGGGGCGCTTCGACGAGCAGTACTTC
CASSLGDRGRFDEQYF
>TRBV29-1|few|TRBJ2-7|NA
TGCAGCGTTGTCGGGGGAGGCTGGTACAAGCAGTACTTC
CSVVGGGWYKQYF
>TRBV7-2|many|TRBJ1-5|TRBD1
TGTGCCAGCAGCCCATGGACAGGGTGGTATAGCAATCAGCCCCAGCATTTT
CASSPWTGWYSNQPQHF
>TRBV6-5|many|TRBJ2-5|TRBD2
TGTGCCAGCTCTCCTAACGGGCGGGGGGATCAAGAGACCCAGTACTTC
CASSPNGRGDQETQYF
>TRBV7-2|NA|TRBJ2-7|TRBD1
TGTGCCAGCAGCCACACCGACAGGGGATACGAGCAGTACTTC
CASSHTDRGYEQYF
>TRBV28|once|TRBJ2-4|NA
TGTGCCAGCAGTTTGGCCCAGGAAAACATTCAGTACTTC
CASSLAQENIQYF
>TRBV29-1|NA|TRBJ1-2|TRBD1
TGCAGCGTTGGGATAGGACAGGCGAACTATGGCTACACCTTC
CSVGIGQANYGYTF
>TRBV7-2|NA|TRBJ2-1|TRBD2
TGTGCCAGCAGCCCCCCGGGCGGGGGGTTCGTCAATGAGCAGTTCTTC
CASSPPGGGFVNEQFF
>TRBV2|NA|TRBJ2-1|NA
TGTGCCAGCAGTGGCCTGCGTTTACGCCTGAATGAGCAGTTCTTC
CASSGLRLRLNEQFF
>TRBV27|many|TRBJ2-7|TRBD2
TGTGCCAGCAGTTTGACTAGCGGGGGTCCCTACGAGCAGTACTTC
CASSLTSGGPYEQYF
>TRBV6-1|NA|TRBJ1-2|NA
TGTGCCAGCAGTAGACAGGAAGGCTTCTCCAGGGATGGCTACACCTTC
CASSRQEGFSRDGYTF
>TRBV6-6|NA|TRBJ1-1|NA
TGTGCCAGCAGCTCCACGGGGGGCTTAAACGCTGAAGCTTTCTTT
CASSSTGGLNAEAFF
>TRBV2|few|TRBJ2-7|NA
TGTGCCAGCAGCCGGACTTATGACGAGCAGTACTTC
CASSRTYDEQYF
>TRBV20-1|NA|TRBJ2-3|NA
TGCAGTGCTAGTAATCAGAGGGAACTTAGCACAGATACGCAGTATTTT
CSASNQRELSTDTQYF
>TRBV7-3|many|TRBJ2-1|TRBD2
TGTGCCAGCAGCTTTTGGACTAGCTCCTACAATGAGCAGTTCTTC
CASSFWTSSYNEQFF
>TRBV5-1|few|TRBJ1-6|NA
TGCGCCAGCAGCTTGGCCTGGACGACTAATTCACCCCTCCACTTT
CASSLAWTTNSPLHF